This T cell receptor beta chain derives from a study of human T cells and chemical hapten exposure. Findings of the study overall: Every donor had alopecia, and their immune response may therefore differ from healthy people's. No change in TCRs above 1 in 1000 frequency was produced by DPC sensitization.

The sample's time point: patch test 3, about 24 weeks after DPC sensitization. Treatment of the sample: therapeutic diphenylcyclopropenone sensitization with weekly scalp DPC. The authors' total RNA extraction used unfractionated whole blood. This clonotype has just a few counts. What it binds is not known. V shed 1 base, J shed 4 bases, and the junction held 4 bases outside the gene matches. Looked up from germline, CDR1 is LNHNV and CDR2 is YYDKDF (reference sequence). The CDR3 contains 15 residues. Unique molecular identifiers were linked by the library to individual cDNA molecules. TCRdb reprocessed the RACE reads with MiXCR, giving one entry per CDR3 protein. The sample lists tens of thousands of distinct CDR3 sequences, more than 9% occurring once.

The input for sequencing was whole blood, taken in connection with sensitization to the hapten diphenylcyclopropenone (DPC). The V gene is TRBV15, the J gene TRBJ1-5; 7 bases are shared with TRBD1. This receptor was taken from a man aged 50 to 60 with alopecia areata. Some clones in this sample may be carry-over from other donors' samples. CDR3 bases: TGTGCCACCAGCAGAGTGGGACAGATAAATCAGCCCCAGCATTTT. It specifies CATSRVGQINQPQHF.